The 15 T cell receptor beta chains listed next were all sequenced from one sample in a study of blood T cell repertoires in COVID-19. TCRdb keeps only in-frame clones here, not all; method: immunoSEQ multiplex PCR. The sample yields around 15,000 clones, about 88% seen once. The sequenced sample was peripheral blood. These receptors were obtained from an older woman in a cohort sampled during active or convalescent COVID-19.

The chain joins TRBV5-1 to TRBJ2-7; 10 bases match TRBD1. Trimming removed 8 bases from V and 1 base from J; junction bases left unmatched: 6. CDR3 length equals 14 residues. Germline V gives CDR1 SGHRS, CDR2 YFSETQ. As DNA, the CDR3 is TGCGCCAGTAGGACAGGGGGAGGGTCCTACGAGCAGTACTTC. This sequence encodes CASRTGGGSYEQYF.

The V gene is TRBV9, the J gene TRBJ1-2, with 9 nucleotides matching TRBD1. V shed 6 bases, J shed 8 bases, and the junction held 11 bases outside the gene matches. From germline, CDR1 is SGDLS and CDR2 YYNGEE. The CDR3 runs 14 residues. CDR3 loop: CASNPGQGVYGYTF. CDR3 coding DNA: TGTGCCAGCAACCCGGGACAGGGAGTTTACGGCTACACCTTC.

This chain links TRBV5-5 with TRBJ2-3; 7 positions match TRBD2. The CDR3 has 15 residues. Germline loops: CDR1 SGHKS, CDR2 YYEKEE (reference sequence). V lost 7 bases to trimming and J lost 2 bases; unmatched junction nucleotides: 10. Here the CDR3 DNA reads TGTGCCAGCCTTGGGGGGGAGGCCCACACAGATACGCAGTATTTT. Protein: CASLGGEAHTDTQYF.

V usage is TRBV7-7 and J usage is TRBJ2-2, with 7 bases matching TRBD1. Germline CDR1 and CDR2: SSHAT and FNYEAQ (reference sequence). This CDR3 has 16 residues. V shed 2 bases and J 4 bases; nucleotides not matched to a gene: 7. CDR3 sequence: CASSLSDRAGTGELFF. The CDR3 DNA reads TGTGCCAGCAGCTTATCAGACAGGGCGGGCACCGGGGAGCTGTTTTTT. Drawing the rest from reference TRBV7-7 and TRBJ2-2, the complete variable domain is GAGVSQSPRYKVTKRGQDVTLRCDPISSHATLYWYQQALGQGPEFLTYFNYEAQPDKSGLPSDRFSAERPEGSISTLTIQRTEQRDSAMYRCASSLSDRAGTGELFFGEGSRLTVL.

CDR3 nucleotides: TGTGCCAGCAGTTATCCCATTAAGCTAACAGGTTCCTACGAGCAGTACTTC. This codes for CASSYPIKLTGSYEQYF. The rearrangement uses TRBV28 and TRBJ2-7; tentative D call: TRBD1 (5 bases). V shed 4 bases and J shed 1 base, with 20 bases lying between them. CDR1 is MDHEN and CDR2 is SYDVKM in the germline V gene. The CDR3 sequence is 17 residues long.

This clone was seen only once. The rearrangement uses TRBV6-5 and TRBJ1-1; D unclear. CDR3 length: 13 residues. CDR1 is MNHEY, CDR2 SVGAGI, per germline. V was pared by 4 bases and J by 6 bases, with 12 bases between. The CDR3 here is CASSLEESAEAFF. DNA of the CDR3: TGTGCCAGCAGTTTGGAGGAGTCGGCTGAAGCTTTCTTT.

The genes are TRBV19 and TRBJ1-1; TRBD1 might be the D (5 bases). The germline V gene encodes CDR1 LNHDA and CDR2 SQIVND (reference sequence). The V and J ends lost 5 bases and 3 bases respectively, with 13 bases between them. This CDR3 region has 14 residues. CDR3 sequence reads: CASSQTGRDTEAFF. CDR3 DNA sequence: TGTGCCAGTAGTCAAACAGGTCGGGACACTGAAGCTTTCTTT.

The CDR3 nucleotides read TGCGCCAGCAGCCCCGGGACAGTCTACAACGAGCAGTACTTC. This gives the protein CASSPGTVYNEQYF. The V call is TRBV5-1, the J call TRBJ2-7; 7 bases align to TRBD1. Germline V gene data show CDR1 as SGHRS and CDR2 as YFSETQ. This CDR3 has 14 residues. V lost 4 bases and J lost 5; bases outside the gene matches: 9.

This clone has just one count. The chain links TRBV19 to TRBJ2-5; 13 bases align to TRBD2. There are 18 residues in the CDR3. The ends lost 8 bases at V and 6 bases at J; junction bases unmatched: 18. CDR1 and CDR2 (germline): LNHDA, SQIVND (reference sequence). Written as DNA, the CDR3 is TGTGCCAGTTCGACTAGCGGGGGGACCCGCAGAGGCAAACAGACCCAGTACTTC. Its translation: CASSTSGGTRRGKQTQYF.

The chain employs TRBV12-3 or TRBV12-4 and TRBJ2-7; maybe TRBD1 (6 bases). The CDR3 extends over 13 amino acids. Trimming removed 7 bases from V and 2 bases from J, with 12 bases in between. In DNA, the CDR3 is TGTGCCAGCACCAGGGGCTTCACCTACGAGCAGTACTTC. This codes for CASTRGFTYEQYF.

The rearrangement joins TRBV28 to TRBJ2-2; possible D gene TRBD2, 6 bases. Trimming took off 1 base at V and 6 bases at J, with 9 bases between the two ends. There are 14 residues in the CDR3. Germline loops: CDR1 MDHEN, CDR2 SYDVKM. The chain's CDR3 is CASSLFPGAGELFF. DNA for the CDR3: TGTGCCAGCAGTTTATTCCCGGGGGCCGGGGAGCTGTTTTTT.

This chain links TRBV5-6 with TRBJ2-2; 9 bases are a match to TRBD1. This CDR3 has 16 amino acids. V was pared by 4 bases and J by 2 bases, with 6 bases of the junction left unmatched. Germline CDR1 SGHDT, CDR2 YYEEEE. The CDR3 region is CASSPGDRVNTGELFF. CDR3 coding DNA: TGTGCCAGCAGCCCTGGGGACAGGGTAAACACCGGGGAGCTGTTTTTT.

This clone was found once. V is TRBV7-3 and J is TRBJ2-3; 8 nucleotides agree with TRBD2. Germline CDR1 reads SGHTA; CDR2 reads FQGTGA. This CDR3 comprises 16 residues. Trimming cost V 2 bases and J 1 base; bases outside gene matches: 5. CDR3 bases: TGTGCCAGCAGCTTAGGCCCGGGGGGGGGCACAGATACGCAGTATTTT. Its protein is CASSLGPGGGTDTQYF.

The V and J genes are TRBV7-9 and TRBJ1-2; 10 bases align to TRBD1. Germline assignment: CDR1 SEHNR and CDR2 FQNEAQ (reference sequence). This CDR3 comprises 15 residues. The J segment lost 4 bases and the V segment lost 5 bases, leaving 7 bases of the junction unmatched. The CDR3 coding sequence is TGTGCCAGCAGCCCCCGACAGGGGGCGGGCTATGGCTACACCTTC. This codes for CASSPRQGAGYGYTF.

This rearrangement joins TRBV5-4 to TRBJ1-4; D remains ambiguous. V was clipped by 0 bases and J by 8 bases, with 8 bases between them. The V gene's germline CDR1 is SGHNT and CDR2 YYREEE (reference sequence). This CDR3 spans 13 amino acids. CDR3 in DNA: TGTGCCAGCAGCTTGGCCCCGCGGGAAAAACTGTTTTTT. Its translation: CASSLAPREKLFF.